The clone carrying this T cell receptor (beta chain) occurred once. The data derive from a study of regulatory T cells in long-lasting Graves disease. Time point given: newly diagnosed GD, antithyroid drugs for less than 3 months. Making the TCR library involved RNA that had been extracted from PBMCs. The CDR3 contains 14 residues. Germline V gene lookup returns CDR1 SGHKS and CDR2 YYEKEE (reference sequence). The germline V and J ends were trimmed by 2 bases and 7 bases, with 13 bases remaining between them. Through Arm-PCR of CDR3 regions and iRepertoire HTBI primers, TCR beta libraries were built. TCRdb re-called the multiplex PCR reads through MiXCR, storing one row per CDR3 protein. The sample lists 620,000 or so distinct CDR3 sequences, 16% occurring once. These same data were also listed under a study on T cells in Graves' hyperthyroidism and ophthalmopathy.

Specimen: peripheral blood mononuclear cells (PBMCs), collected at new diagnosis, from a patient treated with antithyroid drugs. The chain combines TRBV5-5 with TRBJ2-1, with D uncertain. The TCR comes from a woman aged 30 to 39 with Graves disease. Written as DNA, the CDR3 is TGTGCCAGCAGCTTAGGCACCCCGCTGAATGAGCAGTTCTTC. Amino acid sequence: CASSLGTPLNEQFF.